The table lists the clone carrying this T cell receptor (beta chain) with a few counts. The target antigen is unknown. This specimen belongs to a study of identical twins. Study findings and constraints: Twin pairs' shared out-of-frame alpha sequences were enriched in low generation probability. Whereas memory repertoires showed no such difference, abundant cord blood beta clonotypes carried fewer insertions. Within monozygotic twins, out-of-frame TCR alpha sharing was underestimated by the models.

TCRdb processed the 5' RACE reads anew with MiXCR; each CDR3 protein has one entry. The sample contains 1.5 million to 2 million distinct CDR3 sequences, roughly 35% of which appear only once. The CDR3 consists of 16 residues. V dropped 6 bases and J dropped 2; count of bases not matched to a gene: 9. Material: cord blood. This receptor was obtained from a newborn girl in good health. This chain joins TRBV12-3 or TRBV12-4 and TRBJ1-4; the match to TRBD1 covers 7 bases. CDR3 protein: CASRKLGTATNEKLFF. CDR3 nucleotide sequence: TGTGCCAGCAGAAAACTTGGGACAGCTACTAATGAAAAACTGTTTTTT.